Presented here are 25 T cell receptor beta chains from one specimen sequenced in a study of T cells after somatic rescue of genetic block. Repertoires were generated with immunoSEQ multiplex PCR, while TCRdb's copy carries only in-frame clones and drops some. The table records tens of thousands of clones, approximately 90% of them present only once. The sequencing input was peripheral blood mononuclear cells (PBMCs). The source of these receptors is a man aged 25 to 45.

The chain is built from TRBV27 and TRBJ2-2; D uncertain. Germline CDR1 and CDR2: MNHEY and SMNVEV (reference sequence). This CDR3 is built from 15 residues. The ends were cut back, 2 bases at V and 4 bases at J, with 11 bases in the middle. The CDR3 reads CASSLLGRSTGELFF. The CDR3 DNA follows: TGTGCCAGCAGTTTACTAGGCCGCAGCACCGGGGAGCTGTTTTTT.

The V and J genes are TRBV10-3 and TRBJ1-1; no definite D call. Between the trimmed V and J ends, which lost 0 bases and 1 base, there was a span of 9 bases. CDR1 is ENHRY and CDR2 is SYGVKD in the germline V gene. The CDR3 is 15 residues long. The chain's CDR3 is CAISESGQSNTEAFF. The CDR3 bases are TGTGCCATCAGTGAGTCTGGGCAGTCGAACACTGAAGCTTTCTTT.

V is TRBV15 and J is TRBJ2-2; 10 nucleotides align to TRBD2. The germline V gene encodes CDR1 LNHNV and CDR2 YYDKDF (reference sequence). The CDR3 sequence is 16 residues long. With 1 base clipped from V and 4 bases from J, the junction kept 3 bases outside the gene matches. DNA of the CDR3: TGTGCCACCAGCAGAGGACTAGCGGGTGGCACCGGGGAGCTGTTTTTT. Its translation is CATSRGLAGGTGELFF.

The V gene is TRBV6-5, the J gene TRBJ2-7, with 7 nucleotides matching TRBD1. Germline CDR1 and CDR2: MNHEY and SVGAGI. V was clipped by 6 bases and J by 1 base; unmatched bases: 3. The CDR3 has 13 amino acids. CDR3 residues: CASRRQGSYEQYF. The CDR3, as DNA: TGTGCCAGCAGGAGACAGGGTTCCTACGAGCAGTACTTC.

The chain employs TRBV5-6 and TRBJ2-3; TRBD1 might be the D (5 bases). CDR3 length equals 13 residues. V gave up 4 bases and J gave up 6 bases, with 12 bases separating them. Germline V CDR1 and CDR2: SGHDT, YYEEEE. For the CDR3, the DNA is TGTGCCAGCAGCGCGGACACCCTCGATACGCAGTATTTT. This translates into CASSADTLDTQYF.

The chain combines TRBV6-5 with TRBJ1-6; D is uncertain. This CDR3 has 16 residues. V was trimmed by 3 bases and J by 0 bases, leaving 9 bases between them. Per germline, CDR1 MNHEY and CDR2 SVGAGI. CDR3 sequence reads: CASSYGLSSYNSPLHF. As DNA, the CDR3 is TGTGCCAGCAGTTATGGGTTGAGCTCCTATAATTCACCCCTCCACTTT.

The genes are TRBV7-2 and TRBJ1-2, with D tentatively TRBD1 (5 bases). V gave up 5 bases and J gave up 8 bases, with 12 bases separating them. Per germline, CDR1 SGHTA and CDR2 FQGNSA. The CDR3 is 12 amino acids. The DNA of the CDR3 is TGTGCCAGCAGCCGCCGGGACTCCGGCTACACCTTC. It is translated as CASSRRDSGYTF.

The chain is built from TRBV21-1 and TRBJ1-6. TRBV21-1 is marked as a pseudogene. The CDR3 consists of 9 residues. CDR3 DNA: TGTGCCAATCCCCCCGGGGGCCCCTTT. This sequence encodes CANPPGGPF.

V and J are TRBV11-2 and TRBJ2-5; 8 bases align to TRBD1. CDR3 length equals 15 residues. The germline V gene encodes CDR1 SGHAT and CDR2 FQNNGV. J gave up 5 bases and V 2 bases, and 7 bases lay outside the gene matches. The CDR3 is CASSLIPDRAETQYF. CDR3 in DNA: TGTGCCAGCAGCTTAATTCCGGACAGGGCGGAGACCCAGTACTTC.

The rearrangement links TRBV2 to TRBJ1-5, with D uncertain. Germline V gives CDR1 SNHLY, CDR2 FYNNEI. V was pared by 7 bases and J by 6 bases, with 16 bases between. The CDR3 is made up of 14 amino acids. Written as DNA, the CDR3 is TGTGCCAGCACAGGACGGGCCCCGGTTCAGCCCCAGCATTTT. Translation gives CASTGRAPVQPQHF.

The chain links TRBV10-2 to TRBJ2-1; 12 nucleotides agree with TRBD1. V trimming: 1 base; J trimming: 8 bases; junction bases outside the gene matches: 6. Germline CDR1 and CDR2: WSHSY and SAAADI. The CDR3 totals 16 residues. In DNA, the CDR3 is TGCGCCAGCAGTGAGTTAGGGGACAGGGGGCGGGATGAGCAGTTCTTC. Amino acid sequence: CASSELGDRGRDEQFF.

The chain is built from TRBV2 and TRBJ1-2; weak D call: TRBD1 (5 bases). There are 13 residues in the CDR3. CDR1 and CDR2 from the germline V gene are SNHLY and FYNNEI. V was clipped by 3 bases and J by 6 bases, with 11 bases between them. The CDR3 loop reads CASSEEGLDGYTF. The CDR3 coding sequence is TGTGCCAGCAGTGAGGAGGGGTTGGATGGCTACACCTTC. Full variable domain (remainder filled in from reference TRBV2 and TRBJ1-2): EPEVTQTPSHQVTQMGQEVILRCVPISNHLYFYWYRQILGQKVEFLVSFYNNEISEKSEIFDDQFSVERPDGSNFTLKIRSTKLEDSAMYFCASSEEGLDGYTFGSGTRLTVV.

This chain joins TRBV7-2 and TRBJ2-5, with 9 bases aligning to TRBD2. The J segment lost 2 bases and the V segment lost 2 bases, leaving 3 bases of the junction unmatched. CDR3 length: 15 residues. The germline CDR1 and CDR2 sequences are SGHTA and FQGNSA. The CDR3 region has the DNA TGTGCCAGCAGCTTACGTCTAGCGGGGCAAGAGACCCAGTACTTC. As protein: CASSLRLAGQETQYF.

The gene calls are TRBV9 and TRBJ2-7; D uncertain. V was cut by 0 bases and J by 5 bases, with 6 bases left in between. This CDR3 comprises 12 residues. CDR1 is SGDLS, CDR2 YYNGEE, per germline. The CDR3 here is CASSVDGDEQYF. CDR3 coding DNA: TGTGCCAGCAGCGTAGATGGGGACGAGCAGTACTTC.

The genes are TRBV20-1 and TRBJ2-5; D uncertain. The J call may not be correct, given that the DNA end is closer to TRBJ2-7. The CDR3 totals 10 residues. Germline CDR1 and CDR2: DFQATT and SNEGSKA (reference sequence). CDR3 protein: CSALSYEQYF. The DNA of the CDR3 is TGCAGTGCCTTATCCTACGAGCAGTACTTC.

There are a few counts of this clone. The chain has TRBV6-1 and TRBJ1-2; D gene unclear. CDR1 MNHNS and CDR2 SASEGT come from the germline V gene. V was clipped by 6 bases and J by 0 bases, with 8 bases between them. The CDR3 contains 13 residues. CDR3 residues: CASRPPANYGYTF. CDR3 coding DNA: TGTGCCAGCAGACCCCCGGCTAACTATGGCTACACCTTC.

The V call is TRBV28, the J call TRBJ2-3; 12 bases align to TRBD2. The ends lost 0 bases at V and 4 bases at J; junction bases unmatched: 2. Germline V lookup: CDR1 MDHEN, CDR2 SYDVKM. The CDR3 is made up of 16 amino acids. This chain's CDR3 is CASSLWASGRADTQYF. The CDR3 DNA follows: TGTGCCAGCAGTTTATGGGCTAGCGGGAGGGCAGATACGCAGTATTTT.

The CDR3 here is CSVETKNTEAFF. The CDR3 bases are TGCAGCGTTGAAACGAAGAACACTGAAGCTTTCTTT. J is TRBJ1-1 and V is TRBV29-1; D call uncertain. The CDR3 covers 12 residues. Germline V lookup: CDR1 SQVTM, CDR2 ANQGSEA. The germline V and J ends were trimmed by 2 bases and 1 base, with 5 bases remaining between them.

As to this clone: Other DNA sequences in the sample encode the same CDR3. This rearrangement joins TRBV25-1 to TRBJ1-6; D ambiguous. The CDR3 is 13 residues long. In germline, CDR1 is MGHDK, CDR2 SYGVNS. The V end lost 2 bases, the J end lost 13 bases, and 12 bases lay between the germline ends. The CDR3 nucleotides read TGTGCCAGCAGTGAAGAGCTGGGATCCCCCCTCCACTTT. This encodes CASSEELGSPLHF.

The gene calls are TRBV15 and TRBJ1-1; D is undetermined. With 0 bases removed from V and 1 base from J, the gap between germline ends came to 12 bases. The V gene's germline CDR1 is LNHNV and CDR2 YYDKDF (reference sequence). CDR3 length: 16 residues. The CDR3, as DNA: TGTGCCACCAGCAGAGATAACTGGGAAGGGAACACTGAAGCTTTCTTT. It encodes CATSRDNWEGNTEAFF.

This chain uses TRBV29-1 with TRBJ2-3; perhaps TRBD2 as D (6 bases). CDR3 length: 12 residues. Germline CDR1 and CDR2: SQVTM and ANQGSEA. Trimming took off 6 bases at V and 9 bases at J, with 16 bases between the two ends. The CDR3 is CSVGLTDATQYF. In DNA, the CDR3 is TGCAGCGTAGGACTAACCGATGCGACGCAGTATTTT.

The V and J genes are TRBV7-6 and TRBJ2-7; 7 bases agree with TRBD1. The CDR3 sequence is 13 residues long. Trimming removed 6 bases from V and 4 bases from J; junction bases left unmatched: 6. Germline loops: CDR1 SGHVS, CDR2 FNYEAQ. This CDR3 reads CASSRDRAYEQYF. DNA of the CDR3: TGTGCCAGCAGTCGTGACAGGGCATACGAGCAGTACTTC. Combining the CDR3 with reference TRBV7-6 and TRBJ2-7 gives the whole variable domain GAGVSQSPRYKVTKRGQDVALRCDPISGHVSLYWYRQALGQGPEFLTYFNYEAQQDKSGLPNDRFSAERPEGSISTLTIQRTEQRDSAMYRCASSRDRAYEQYFGPGTRLTVT.

The chain links TRBV29-1 to TRBJ2-7; D is possibly TRBD2 (6 bases). The V gene's germline CDR1 is SQVTM and CDR2 ANQGSEA. With 4 bases removed from V and 9 bases from J, the gap between germline ends came to 16 bases. The CDR3 consists of 12 residues. The CDR3 here is CSVAGDYVGQYF. The DNA of the CDR3 is TGCAGCGTTGCGGGGGATTACGTGGGGCAGTACTTC.

The chain joins TRBV28 to TRBJ2-1, with D unresolved. Germline V gene data show CDR1 as MDHEN and CDR2 as SYDVKM. The CDR3 consists of 14 residues. V lost 5 bases, J lost 0 bases, and 8 bases lay in between. The CDR3 here is CASSPLISYNEQFF. The CDR3 DNA follows: TGTGCCAGCAGTCCTCTGATCTCCTACAATGAGCAGTTCTTC.

The chain is built from TRBV16 and TRBJ1-1; D is perhaps TRBD1 (5 bases). This CDR3 has 14 amino acids. Germline V gives CDR1 KGHSY, CDR2 FQNENV. Trimming stripped 4 bases from V and 1 base from J, with 10 bases between. In DNA form, the CDR3 reads TGTGCCAGCAGCCCGGGACGGCCGAACACTGAAGCTTTCTTT. This sequence encodes CASSPGRPNTEAFF.